One sample yielded the 20 T cell receptor beta chains listed below, sequenced in a study of T cells in Graves' hyperthyroidism and ophthalmopathy (dated by TCRdb to about 2019). The library was produced with multiplex PCR. The instrument given in TCRdb is Illumina HiSeq 2000. Amplification of TCR beta CDR3 regions was carried out from RNA transcripts. For the first round of RT-PCR on the TCR CDR3, the HTBI primer set was used together with the Qiagen OneStep RT-PCR kit. TCRdb applied fastp at Q25 and MiXCR to the public reads, then kept only in-frame beta chains. Identical CDR3 proteins give one entry, which carries the most common genes and DNA. This sample gives fewer than 400,000 distinct CDR3 sequences in total; about 14% of them show up just once. The ten largest clonotypes hold around 27% of the sample. Sequencing was carried out using blood. The receptors stem from a middle-aged man with Graves' ophthalmopathy.

In this sample, this clonotype turned up many times. The rearrangement uses TRBV5-1 and TRBJ1-6, with D perhaps matching TRBD1 (5 bases). This CDR3 comprises 16 residues. Trimming removed 0 bases from V and 7 bases from J, with 14 bases in between. The germline V gene has CDR1 SGHRS and CDR2 YFSETQ. The CDR3 loop is CASSLAGRGPNSPLHF. CDR3 coding DNA: TGCGCCAGCAGCTTGGCCGGGAGGGGCCCGAATTCACCCCTCCACTTT. The variable domain in full, with the rest retrieved from reference TRBV5-1 and TRBJ1-6, is KAGVTQTPRYLIKTRGQQVTLSCSPISGHRSVSWYQQTPGQGLQFLFEYFSETQRNKGNFPGRFSGRQFSNSRSEMNVSTLELGDSALYLCASSLAGRGPNSPLHFGNGTRLTVT.

This clonotype was counted at least ten times. The rearrangement joins TRBV24-1 to TRBJ1-2; 8 bases map to TRBD1. The V gene's germline CDR1 is KGHDR and CDR2 SFDVKD. V dropped 3 bases and J dropped 6; count of bases not matched to a gene: 8. This CDR3 comprises 15 residues. The chain's CDR3 is CATSDTSQGEHGYTF. The DNA for the CDR3 is TGTGCCACCAGTGATACCTCACAGGGGGAACATGGCTACACCTTC.

This clonotype occurred many times. Here the CDR3 reads CASSLSFRRLTIDNEQFF. The CDR3 coding sequence is TGTGCCAGCAGCCTCTCATTCCGGAGGCTTACTATTGACAATGAGCAGTTCTTC. This chain uses TRBV3-1 with TRBJ2-1; TRBD2 is a possible D gene (5 bases). In germline, CDR1 is LGHDT, CDR2 YNNKEL (reference sequence). V lost 4 bases and J 5 bases, leaving 24 bases between the germline ends. The CDR3 runs 18 residues.

V usage is TRBV10-3 and J usage is TRBJ2-3; D remains ambiguous. Germline CDR1 is ENHRY and CDR2 is SYGVKD. This CDR3 contains 12 residues. V was shortened by 6 bases and J by 4 bases, with 8 bases between the two germline ends. The CDR3, as DNA: TGTGCCATCAGCTCCGTCCCAGATACGCAGTATTTT. Translated: CAISSVPDTQYF.

This clonotype was seen a handful of times. The gene calls are TRBV29-1 and TRBJ1-2; D may be TRBD1 (5 bases). Germline V lookup: CDR1 SQVTM, CDR2 ANQGSEA. The ends were cut back, 1 base at V and 7 bases at J, with 13 bases in the middle. CDR3 length equals 13 residues. CDR3 protein: CSVEGPGMTGYTF. The CDR3 nucleotides read TGCAGCGTTGAAGGGCCAGGGATGACTGGCTACACCTTC.

This clonotype was picked up many times. A read error may produce the germline difference seen at one junction end. The CDR3 loop reads CASSLVTSTDTQYF. The CDR3 bases are TGTGCCAGCAGTTTAGTAACTAGCACAGATACGCAGTATTTT. The chain employs TRBV5-1 and TRBJ2-3; D is uncertain. Looked up from germline, CDR1 is SGHRS and CDR2 is YFSETQ. The CDR3 runs to 14 residues.

This clonotype came up many times. This chain uses TRBV20-1 with TRBJ2-5; TRBD2 aligns across 16 bases. The germline CDR1 and CDR2 sequences are DFQATT and SNEGSKA (reference sequence). Trimming removed 3 bases from V and 2 bases from J; junction bases left unmatched: 3. The CDR3 spans 16 residues. The CDR3 region is CSASGTSGRDQETQYF. The CDR3 nucleotides are TGCAGTGCTAGTGGGACTAGCGGGAGGGATCAAGAGACCCAGTACTTC.

This chain uses TRBV24-1 with TRBJ2-5; maybe TRBD1 (6 bases). Germline V CDR1 and CDR2: KGHDR, SFDVKD. The CDR3 runs to 15 residues. With 5 bases removed from V and 3 bases from J, the gap between germline ends came to 15 bases. The CDR3 coding sequence is TGTGCCACCAGTGGTACTCCGGGACAAGAAGAGACCCAGTACTTC. Translating it yields CATSGTPGQEETQYF.

This clonotype has at least ten counts. The J gene is TRBJ2-5, the V gene TRBV12-3 or TRBV12-4; 9 nucleotides agree with TRBD1. This CDR3 has 15 amino acids. Trimming removed 2 bases from V and 1 base from J; junction bases left unmatched: 2. The CDR3 loop is CASSLTGGLQETQYF. CDR3 nucleotide sequence: TGTGCCAGCAGTTTAACAGGGGGCCTCCAAGAGACCCAGTACTTC.

This clonotype was seen ten or more times. The rearrangement uses TRBV6-1 and TRBJ2-3; 10 nucleotides match TRBD2. The V segment lost 5 bases and the J segment 11 bases; nucleotides outside the gene matches: 13. This CDR3 comprises 15 residues. Germline V gene sequence: CDR1 MNHNS, CDR2 SASEGT. The CDR3: CASSYEASGSWGQYF. The DNA for the CDR3 is TGTGCCAGCAGTTACGAGGCTAGCGGGAGCTGGGGGCAGTATTTT.

This clonotype came up many times. This chain connects TRBV29-1 to TRBJ1-3; D unclear. V shed 0 bases and J shed 1 base, with 13 bases lying between them. The CDR3 loop spans 16 amino acids. Germline V CDR1 and CDR2: SQVTM, ANQGSEA. The CDR3 sequence is CSVEDQSLPSGNTIYF. CDR3 in DNA: TGCAGCGTTGAAGATCAGTCACTGCCTTCTGGAAACACCATATATTTT.

This clonotype was observed a handful of times. The chain links TRBV4-1 to TRBJ1-5, with D hard to call. V lost 0 bases, J lost 4 bases, and 10 bases lay in between. From germline, CDR1 is MGHRA and CDR2 YSYEKL. The CDR3 has 15 amino acids. In DNA, the CDR3 is TGCGCCAGCAGCCAAGAATTCACGGTGAATCAGCCCCAGCATTTT. It encodes CASSQEFTVNQPQHF.

This clonotype was counted many times. This chain links TRBV3-1 with TRBJ2-1, with unresolved D. The germline CDR1 and CDR2 sequences are LGHDT and YNNKEL (reference sequence). This CDR3 is built from 12 residues. V was trimmed by 0 bases and J by 15 bases, leaving 12 bases between them. Here the CDR3 DNA reads TGTGCCAGCAGCCAAGACGTCCGGTCTCGGTTCTTC. It encodes CASSQDVRSRFF.

This clonotype was seen many times. The rearrangement uses TRBV24-1 and TRBJ2-2; D not resolved. The germline V gene encodes CDR1 KGHDR and CDR2 SFDVKD. Trimming shortened V by 4 bases and J by 4 bases, and 15 bases separated the two germline ends. The CDR3 has 16 amino acids. This chain's CDR3 is CATSDRGAVGTGELFF. Here the CDR3 DNA reads TGTGCCACCAGTGACCGAGGAGCCGTGGGCACCGGGGAGCTGTTTTTT.

The chain recombines TRBV12-3 or TRBV12-4 with TRBJ1-5, with D uncertain. V dropped 1 base and J dropped 0 bases, with 4 bases sitting between them. CDR3 length equals 14 residues. DNA of the CDR3: TGTGCCAGCAGTTTAGTTGGTAGCAATCAGCCCCAGCATTTT. Amino acids: CASSLVGSNQPQHF.

The CDR3 region has the DNA TGTGCCAGCAGCTTAGGGACTAGCGGAACCGGGGAGCTGTTTTTT. Its translation is CASSLGTSGTGELFF. This chain uses TRBV7-6 with TRBJ2-2; 10 bases map to TRBD2. CDR3 length: 15 residues. Germline CDR1 SGHVS, CDR2 FNYEAQ. Trimming removed 1 base from V and 5 bases from J; junction bases left unmatched: 1.

Of note for this clonotype: This may arise from a read error, as a much more abundant clone is one base away. V gene TRBV11-2 combines with J gene TRBJ2-5; D unclear. The closer fit of TRBJ2-1 to the DNA end suggests the J call may be wrong. This CDR3 is 15 amino acids long. Per the germline V gene, CDR1 is SGHAT and CDR2 is FQNNGV. The CDR3 spells CASSLVGDVGETQFF. The DNA of the CDR3 is TGTGCCAGCAGCCTCGTAGGAGACGTCGGTGAGACCCAGTTCTTC.

At least ten counts were recorded for this clonotype. Here the CDR3 DNA reads TGCAGTGCTAGTCCTCCTCGTCGGGCATACGAGCAGTACTTC. It is translated as CSASPPRRAYEQYF. This rearrangement joins TRBV20-1 to TRBJ2-7; D gene unclear. CDR3 length: 14 residues. Germline loops: CDR1 DFQATT, CDR2 SNEGSKA (reference sequence). Trimming took 3 bases from V and 4 from J, leaving 16 bases between them.

This clonotype has ten or more counts. This sequence joins TRBV5-1 and TRBJ2-1, with TRBD2 matching over 8 bases. V lost 4 bases, J lost 1 base, and 10 bases stayed unmatched. The germline CDR1 and CDR2 sequences are SGHRS and YFSETQ. The length of the CDR3 is 17 residues. Here the CDR3 reads CASSPAGTRNSYNEQFF. CDR3 in DNA: TGCGCCAGCAGCCCGGCCGGGACTAGGAATTCCTACAATGAGCAGTTCTTC.

This clonotype occurred many times. V is TRBV11-3 and J is TRBJ2-1; D not resolved. Germline V gives CDR1 SGHNT, CDR2 YENEEA. This CDR3 has 14 residues. V gave up 2 bases and J gave up 5 bases, with 10 bases separating them. The CDR3 protein is CASSLPGRNNEQFF. The CDR3 DNA reads TGTGCCAGCAGCTTACCCGGCAGGAACAATGAGCAGTTCTTC.